The source of this T cell receptor beta chain is a study of T cells in Graves' hyperthyroidism and ophthalmopathy. At the level of the study: The authors collected peripheral blood at initial diagnosis, before any treatment.

Germline CDR1 reads LNHDA; CDR2 reads SQIVND (reference sequence). The CDR3 extends over 15 amino acids. Trimming took 10 bases from V and 3 from J; bases not matched to a gene: 11. It was at first hyperthyroidism diagnosis, before any ophthalmopathy symptoms, that the blood sample was taken. The PBMCs were sourced from fresh peripheral blood (approximately 10 ml). Amplification targeted TCR beta CDR3 regions from RNA transcripts. The HTBI primer set drove a first-round RT-PCR of the TCR CDR3. TCRdb called the multiplex PCR reads again in MiXCR, with one record for every CDR3 protein. The repertoire holds approximately 370,000 distinct CDR3 sequences, with roughly 15% as singletons.

The chain links TRBV19 to TRBJ1-5; 8 nucleotides align to TRBD1. The TCR comes from a woman in her 30s with Graves' hyperthyroidism that later progressed to Graves' ophthalmopathy. The sequenced sample was blood. Written as DNA, the CDR3 is TGTGCCACCACACCCAGACAGGGGACCAATCAGCCCCAGCATTTT. Its protein product is CATTPRQGTNQPQHF. Combining the CDR3 with reference TRBV19 and TRBJ1-5 gives the whole variable domain DGGITQSPKYLFRKEGQNVTLSCEQNLNHDAMYWYRQDPGQGLRLIYYSQIVNDFQKGDIAEGYSVSREKKESFPLTVTSAQKNPTAFYLCATTPRQGTNQPQHFGDGTRLSIL.